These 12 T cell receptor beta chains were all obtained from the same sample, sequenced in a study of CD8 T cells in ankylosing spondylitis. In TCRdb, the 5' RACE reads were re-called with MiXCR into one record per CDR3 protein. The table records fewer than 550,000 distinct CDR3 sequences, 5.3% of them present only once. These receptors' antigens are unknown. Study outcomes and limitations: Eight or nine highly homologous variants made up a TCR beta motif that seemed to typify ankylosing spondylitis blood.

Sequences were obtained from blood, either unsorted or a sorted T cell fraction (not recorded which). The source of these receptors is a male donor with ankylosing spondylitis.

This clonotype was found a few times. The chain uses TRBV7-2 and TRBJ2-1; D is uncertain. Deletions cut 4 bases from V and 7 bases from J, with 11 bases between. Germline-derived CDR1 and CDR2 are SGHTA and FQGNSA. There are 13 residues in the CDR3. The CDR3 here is CASSSLTLNEQFF. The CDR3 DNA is TGTGCCAGCAGCTCATTAACCCTAAATGAGCAGTTCTTC.

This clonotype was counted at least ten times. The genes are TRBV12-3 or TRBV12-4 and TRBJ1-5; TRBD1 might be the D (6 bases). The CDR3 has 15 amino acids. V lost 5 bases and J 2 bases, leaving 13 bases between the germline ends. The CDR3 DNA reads TGTGCCAGCAGTCGAAGGGGGGTCGGCAATCAGCCCCAGCATTTT. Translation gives CASSRRGVGNQPQHF.

The CDR3 reads CASSLEFGGETQYF. CDR3 sequence (DNA): TGTGCCAGCAGCTTAGAGTTTGGGGGTGAGACCCAGTACTTC. The rearrangement uses TRBV11-2 and TRBJ2-5, with D perhaps assigned TRBD1 or TRBD2 (5 bases each). V shed 0 bases and J shed 5 bases, with 10 bases lying between them. The CDR3 extends over 14 amino acids. Germline lookup yields CDR1 SGHAT and CDR2 FQNNGV.

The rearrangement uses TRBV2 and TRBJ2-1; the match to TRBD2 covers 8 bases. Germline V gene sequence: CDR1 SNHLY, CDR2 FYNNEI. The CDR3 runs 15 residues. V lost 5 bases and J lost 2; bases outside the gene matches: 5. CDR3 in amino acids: CASSHPGLAYNEQFF. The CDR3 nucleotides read TGTGCCAGCAGTCACCCGGGACTAGCCTACAATGAGCAGTTCTTC.

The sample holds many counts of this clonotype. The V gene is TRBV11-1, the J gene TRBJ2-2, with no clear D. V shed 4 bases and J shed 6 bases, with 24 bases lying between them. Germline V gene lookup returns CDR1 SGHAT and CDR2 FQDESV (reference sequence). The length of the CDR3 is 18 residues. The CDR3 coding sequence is TGTGCCAGCAGCTCAACCCTGCCTGATGTCCCCCCGGCCGGGGAGCTGTTTTTT. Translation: CASSSTLPDVPPAGELFF.

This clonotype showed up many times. The CDR3 nucleotides are TGCGCCAGCAGGTCAGGGACTTCAGATACGCAGTATTTT. Protein sequence: CASRSGTSDTQYF. This chain links TRBV5-1 with TRBJ2-3; TRBD2 is a possible D gene (6 bases). Germline loops: CDR1 SGHRS, CDR2 YFSETQ. The CDR3 contains 13 residues. Trimming left V 5 bases short and J 4 bases short, with 11 bases between.

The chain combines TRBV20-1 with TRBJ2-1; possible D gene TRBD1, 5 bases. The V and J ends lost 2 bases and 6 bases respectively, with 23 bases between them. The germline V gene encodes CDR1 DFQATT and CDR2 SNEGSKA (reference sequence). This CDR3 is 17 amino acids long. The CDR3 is CSARTLKGIGHINEQFF. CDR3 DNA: TGCAGTGCTAGAACCCTTAAGGGGATCGGACATATCAATGAGCAGTTCTTC.

The CDR3 loop reads CASSFLGANNSPLHF. CDR3 DNA sequence: TGTGCCAGCAGCTTTTTAGGTGCGAATAATTCACCCCTCCACTTT. The chain combines TRBV7-2 with TRBJ1-6, with unresolved D. Germline V gives CDR1 SGHTA, CDR2 FQGNSA. The CDR3 is made up of 15 amino acids. V was pared by 3 bases and J by 5 bases, with 11 bases between.

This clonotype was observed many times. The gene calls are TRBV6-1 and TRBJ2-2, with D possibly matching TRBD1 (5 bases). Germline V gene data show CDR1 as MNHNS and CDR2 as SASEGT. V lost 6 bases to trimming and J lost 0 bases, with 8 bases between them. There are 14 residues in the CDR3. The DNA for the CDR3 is TGTGCCAGCAGGGACAAGTCGAACACCGGGGAGCTGTTTTTT. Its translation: CASRDKSNTGELFF.

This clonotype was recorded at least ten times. The CDR3 here is CATSDSRPGGFGYTF. The CDR3 DNA sequence: TGTGCCACCAGTGATTCTCGCCCCGGGGGATTTGGCTACACCTTC. The V call is TRBV24-1, the J call TRBJ1-2; a possible D gene is TRBD1 (5 bases). Germline V gives CDR1 KGHDR, CDR2 SFDVKD. CDR3 length: 15 residues. Trimming shortened V by 2 bases and J by 7 bases, and 16 bases separated the two germline ends.

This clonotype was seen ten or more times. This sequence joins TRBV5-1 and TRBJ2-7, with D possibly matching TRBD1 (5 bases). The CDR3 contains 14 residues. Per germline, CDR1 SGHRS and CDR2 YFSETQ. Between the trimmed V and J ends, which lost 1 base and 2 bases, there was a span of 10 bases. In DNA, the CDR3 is TGCGCCAGCAGCTTGAGTACCAGGGCCTACGAGCAGTACTTC. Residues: CASSLSTRAYEQYF.

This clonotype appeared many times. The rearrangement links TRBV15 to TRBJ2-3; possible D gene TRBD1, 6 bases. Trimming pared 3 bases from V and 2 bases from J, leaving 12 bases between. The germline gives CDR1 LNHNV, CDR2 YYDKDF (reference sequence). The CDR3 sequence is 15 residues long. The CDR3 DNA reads TGTGCCACCAGCAGTCGGGACACCATCACAGATACGCAGTATTTT. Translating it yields CATSSRDTITDTQYF.